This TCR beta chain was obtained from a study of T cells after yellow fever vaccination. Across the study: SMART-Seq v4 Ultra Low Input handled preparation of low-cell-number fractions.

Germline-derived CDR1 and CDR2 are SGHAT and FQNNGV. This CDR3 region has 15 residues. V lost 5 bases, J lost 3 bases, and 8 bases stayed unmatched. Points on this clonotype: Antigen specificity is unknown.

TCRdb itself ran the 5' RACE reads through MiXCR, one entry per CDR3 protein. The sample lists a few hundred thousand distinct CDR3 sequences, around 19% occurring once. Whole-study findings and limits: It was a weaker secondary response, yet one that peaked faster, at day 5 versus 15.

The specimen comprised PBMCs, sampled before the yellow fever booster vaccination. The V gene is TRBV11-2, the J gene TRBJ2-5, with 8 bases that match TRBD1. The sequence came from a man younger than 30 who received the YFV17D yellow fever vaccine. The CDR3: CASSPRTTGEETQYF. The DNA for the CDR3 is TGTGCCAGCAGCCCACGGACGACAGGGGAAGAGACCCAGTACTTC.